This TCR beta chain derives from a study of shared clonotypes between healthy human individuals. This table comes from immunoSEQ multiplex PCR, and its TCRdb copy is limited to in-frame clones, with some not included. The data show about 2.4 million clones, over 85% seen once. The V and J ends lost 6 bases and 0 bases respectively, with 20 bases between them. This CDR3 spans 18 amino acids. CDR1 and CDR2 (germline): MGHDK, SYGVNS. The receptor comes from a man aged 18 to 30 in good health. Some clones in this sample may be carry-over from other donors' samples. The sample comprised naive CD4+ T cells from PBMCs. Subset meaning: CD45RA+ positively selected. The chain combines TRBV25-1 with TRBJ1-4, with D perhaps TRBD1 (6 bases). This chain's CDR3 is CASSQIRTELSTNEKLFF. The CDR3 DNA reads TGTGCCAGCAGCCAAATCAGGACAGAACTCTCAACTAATGAAAAACTGTTTTTT.